These 27 T cell receptor beta chains were all obtained from the same sample, sequenced in a study of blood T cells in healthy people across ages. For the second PCR, which ran for 7 to 11 cycles, a sample-barcoded 5' primer and a J-beta primer mix were used. MiXCR, run by TCRdb on the 5' RACE reads, gives a single entry per CDR3 protein. The sample lists 1.4 million or so distinct CDR3 sequences, 35% to 45% occurring once. The specimen was blood. Receptors originate from a woman between 18 and 30 years old in good health.

This clonotype has ten or more counts. This rearrangement joins TRBV20-1 to TRBJ1-5; 8 positions agree with TRBD1. V shed 3 bases and J 0 bases; nucleotides not matched to a gene: 1. From germline, CDR1 is DFQATT and CDR2 SNEGSKA (reference sequence). The CDR3 totals 14 residues. The CDR3 is CSARDRVSNQPQHF. CDR3 DNA sequence: TGCAGTGCTAGGGACAGGGTTAGCAATCAGCCCCAGCATTTT.

J is TRBJ2-3 and V is TRBV29-1; D ambiguous. CDR1 is SQVTM and CDR2 is ANQGSEA in the germline V gene. CDR3 length equals 11 residues. V gave up 4 bases and J gave up 6 bases, with 8 bases separating them. In nucleotides, the CDR3 is TGCAGCGTTGGACTGGGCGATACGCAGTATTTT. It yields the protein CSVGLGDTQYF.

The J gene is TRBJ2-3, the V gene TRBV9, with a possible D match to TRBD2 (6 bases). This CDR3 contains 15 residues. Germline assignment: CDR1 SGDLS and CDR2 YYNGEE. V was pared by 0 bases and J by 2 bases, with 10 bases between. CDR3: CASSVGRGSTDTQYF. CDR3 coding DNA: TGTGCCAGCAGCGTAGGGAGGGGTTCCACAGATACGCAGTATTTT.

The CDR3 DNA follows: TGCAGCGTTGCAAGCGGGAGGGTCTCGGGCAATGAGCAGTACTTC. Protein product: CSVASGRVSGNEQYF. The J gene is TRBJ2-4, the V gene TRBV29-1; 10 nucleotides match TRBD2. Germline V gene sequence: CDR1 SQVTM, CDR2 ANQGSEA. The CDR3 spans 15 residues. The ends lost 4 bases at V and 13 bases at J; junction bases unmatched: 16.

There are many counts of this clonotype. The rearrangement links TRBV6-2 or TRBV6-3 to TRBJ2-1, with D maybe TRBD1 (6 bases). V was pared by 6 bases and J by 7 bases, with 10 bases between. CDR3 size: 12 residues. From germline, CDR1 is MNHEY and CDR2 SVGEGT. The CDR3 coding sequence is TGTGCCAGCAGAGAGGGGGTGAATGAGCAGTTCTTC. Protein product: CASREGVNEQFF.

V gene TRBV21-1 combines with J gene TRBJ2-7; the D call TRBD2 from the table was never checked on the DNA. TRBV21-1 is termed a pseudogene. The CDR3 length is 17 residues. CDR3 amino acids: CASSQAVEGNLSYEQYF. The DNA of the CDR3 is TGTGCCAGCAGCCAAGCCGTTGAGGGCAACCTCTCCTACGAGCAGTACTTC.

The chain couples TRBV4-3 to TRBJ1-6; D unclear. The CDR3 extends over 15 amino acids. Trimming removed 0 bases from V and 10 bases from J, with 13 bases in between. Germline assignment: CDR1 LGHNA and CDR2 YSLEER. CDR3 sequence (DNA): TGCGCCAGCAGCCAAGATGAGGTATTGGGGTCACCCCTCCACTTT. Its protein product is CASSQDEVLGSPLHF.

This sequence joins TRBV27 and TRBJ2-3; the D gene is possibly TRBD2 (7 bases). This CDR3 contains 16 residues. Trimming took 5 bases from V and 5 from J, leaving 20 bases between them. Germline V gene data show CDR1 as MNHEY and CDR2 as SMNVEV (reference sequence). CDR3 DNA sequence: TGTGCCAGCAGTAGCCTGACTAGCAGGGGCGGAGATACGCAGTATTTT. Amino acid sequence: CASSSLTSRGGDTQYF.

V usage is TRBV7-9 and J usage is TRBJ2-5; TRBD2 matches at 8 bases. With V trimmed by 2 bases and J by 1 base, 6 bases remained unmatched. Germline-derived CDR1 and CDR2 are SEHNR and FQNEAQ (reference sequence). The CDR3 covers 16 residues. CDR3 in amino acids: CASSLIGRGRQETQYF. The CDR3 DNA is TGTGCCAGCAGCTTAATCGGGAGGGGACGCCAAGAGACCCAGTACTTC.

This chain joins TRBV6-5 and TRBJ2-7, with no clear D. The germline V gene has CDR1 MNHEY and CDR2 SVGAGI. Between the trimmed V and J ends, which lost 0 bases and 3 bases, there was a span of 15 bases. The CDR3 runs to 16 residues. The CDR3 reads CASSYSKTGSYYEQYF. CDR3 nucleotide sequence: TGTGCCAGCAGTTACTCTAAGACCGGTTCATACTACGAGCAGTACTTC.

To note about this clonotype: A junction end diverges from the germline sequence, so it may reflect a read error. The V call is TRBV7-9, the J call TRBJ1-5; a weak D match, TRBD1 (5 bases). The CDR3 contains 17 residues. Per the germline V gene, CDR1 is SEHNR and CDR2 is FQNEAQ (reference sequence). As DNA, the CDR3 is TGTGCCGGCAGCCATTCGGGAAGGGGTTATAGCAATCAGCCCCAGCATTTT. Translation gives CAGSHSGRGYSNQPQHF.

The DNA for the CDR3 is TGTGCCAGCAGCAAAGCAAAACAGGGAAACACCATATATTTT. The encoded protein is CASSKAKQGNTIYF. The chain carries TRBV21-1 and TRBJ1-3. TRBV21-1 is listed as a pseudogene. The CDR3 sequence is 14 residues long.

V is TRBV25-1 and J is TRBJ2-3; D may be TRBD1 (5 bases). There are 15 residues in the CDR3. V lost 3 bases and J lost 3, with 13 bases in between. CDR1 and CDR2 from the germline V gene are MGHDK and SYGVNS. The CDR3 DNA reads as TGTGCCAGCAGTGATTTCAGGGTGTGGACAGATACGCAGTATTTT. Its protein is CASSDFRVWTDTQYF.

This clonotype was counted a few times. V usage is TRBV20-1 and J usage is TRBJ2-7; TRBD1 matches at 8 bases. V was pared by 5 bases and J by 4 bases, with 10 bases of the junction left unmatched. The germline gives CDR1 DFQATT, CDR2 SNEGSKA (reference sequence). This CDR3 has 14 residues. The CDR3 DNA sequence: TGCAGTGCTGGCAGACAGGGGTTTAGGTACGAGCAGTACTTC. Protein: CSAGRQGFRYEQYF.

The rearrangement joins TRBV20-1 to TRBJ2-1; possible D gene TRBD2, 7 bases. V was cut by 2 bases and J by 5 bases, with 13 bases left in between. This CDR3 contains 14 residues. Germline assignment: CDR1 DFQATT and CDR2 SNEGSKA (reference sequence). The CDR3 sequence: CSARLGGGHNEQFF. In DNA form, the CDR3 reads TGCAGTGCTAGACTGGGCGGGGGCCACAATGAGCAGTTCTTC.

The CDR3 region is CASSRDGSSYNEQYF. The CDR3 region has the DNA TGTGCCAGTAGCAGGGACGGCAGCTCCTACAATGAGCAGTACTTC. The V and J genes are TRBV19 and TRBJ2-5, with D perhaps TRBD1 or TRBD2 (5 bases each). CDR3 length: 15 amino acids. Germline CDR1 reads LNHDA; CDR2 reads SQIVND (reference sequence). V was pared by 6 bases and J by 11 bases, with 25 bases between.

This clonotype was observed at least ten times. This sequence joins TRBV6-6 and TRBJ2-5; possibly TRBD2 for D (5 bases). This CDR3 is built from 13 residues. The germline gives CDR1 MNHNY, CDR2 SVGAGI (reference sequence). Between the trimmed V and J ends, which lost 2 bases and 4 bases, there was a span of 8 bases. Here the CDR3 DNA reads TGTGCCAGCAGTTACCAGCTAGCAGAGACCCAGTACTTC. Translating it yields CASSYQLAETQYF.

This clonotype has a handful of counts. Written as DNA, the CDR3 is TGTGCCAGCAGCTTATACCCCCAAGAGACCCAGTACTTC. Its translation is CASSLYPQETQYF. V gene TRBV7-2 combines with J gene TRBJ2-5; D is undetermined. Germline V lookup: CDR1 SGHTA, CDR2 FQGNSA. CDR3 size: 13 residues. Trimming stripped 2 bases from V and 1 base from J, with 5 bases between.

This clonotype came up a few times. The chain carries TRBV7-2 and TRBJ2-1; D perhaps matches TRBD1 (5 bases). V was pared by 1 base and J by 9 bases, with 16 bases between. CDR1 is SGHTA, CDR2 FQGNSA, per germline. CDR3 length: 15 amino acids. The CDR3: CASSLVPLGHVEQFF. CDR3 sequence (DNA): TGTGCCAGCAGCTTAGTGCCGCTGGGGCATGTTGAGCAGTTCTTC.

This chain links TRBV27 with TRBJ1-4; maybe TRBD1 (6 bases). V was shortened by 5 bases and J by 7 bases, with 20 bases between the two germline ends. The CDR3 has 16 residues. Germline CDR1 MNHEY, CDR2 SMNVEV (reference sequence). The CDR3 loop reads CASSPLQGGRGEKLFF. The CDR3, as DNA: TGTGCCAGCAGTCCGCTCCAAGGGGGGCGCGGTGAAAAACTGTTTTTT.

The J gene is TRBJ1-1, the V gene TRBV7-9; 7 bases fit TRBD1. Trimming took 5 bases from V and 1 from J; bases not matched to a gene: 7. The CDR3 covers 15 residues. Looked up from germline, CDR1 is SEHNR and CDR2 is FQNEAQ (reference sequence). CDR3 nucleotide sequence: TGTGCCAGCAGCGTCTACAGGGGCGGGAACACTGAAGCTTTCTTT. It translates to CASSVYRGGNTEAFF.

The gene calls are TRBV29-1 and TRBJ1-3, with D maybe TRBD1 (5 bases). The CDR3 spans 13 residues. V was clipped by 4 bases and J by 4 bases, with 11 bases between them. Germline CDR1 SQVTM, CDR2 ANQGSEA. In nucleotides, the CDR3 is TGCAGCGTTGCCCACGCAGGGGGAAACACCATATATTTT. Translating gives CSVAHAGGNTIYF.

This clonotype came up a few times. The chain couples TRBV14 to TRBJ2-1, with 7 bases lining up with TRBD2. The J call is in doubt because the DNA end fits TRBJ2-7 better. The germline gives CDR1 SGHDN, CDR2 FVKESK. The CDR3 contains 17 residues. CDR3 nucleotide sequence: TGTGCCAGCAGCCGATCCTTTGGCGGGTGGGACTACAATGAGCAGTACTTC. This sequence encodes CASSRSFGGWDYNEQYF.

This chain joins TRBV4-1 and TRBJ2-4, with a weak D call TRBD1 (5 bases). The tail of the sequence fits TRBJ2-7 better, so the J call may be wrong. The CDR3 spans 13 residues. Germline V lookup: CDR1 MGHRA, CDR2 YSYEKL. The CDR3 protein is CASSRPGTYEQYF. As DNA, the CDR3 is TGCGCCAGCAGCCGTCCAGGGACCTACGAGCAGTACTTC.

This chain joins TRBV6-5 and TRBJ1-2; 8 bases line up with TRBD1. This CDR3 contains 14 residues. After removal of 6 bases from V and 8 bases from J, the junction contained 11 bases not matched to a gene. Germline CDR1 and CDR2: MNHEY and SVGAGI. The CDR3 DNA is TGTGCCAGCAGGAGGGACAGGTACCTTTTGGGCTACACCTTC. As protein: CASRRDRYLLGYTF.

The chain has TRBV7-2 and TRBJ2-1; 11 positions match TRBD2. Judging by the DNA end, TRBJ2-7 fits better; the J call may be wrong. This CDR3 comprises 17 residues. Germline lookup yields CDR1 SGHTA and CDR2 FQGNSA. Written as DNA, the CDR3 is TGTGCCAGCAGCCCGTTAGCTAGCGGGAGGTGGTACAATGAGCAGTACTTC. Residues: CASSPLASGRWYNEQYF.

This clonotype has a handful of counts. The chain links TRBV20-1 to TRBJ1-2, with TRBD1 matching 9 bases. V lost 6 bases to trimming and J lost 0 bases; unmatched junction nucleotides: 2. CDR3 length: 13 residues. The germline gives CDR1 DFQATT, CDR2 SNEGSKA (reference sequence). CDR3 in DNA: TGCAGTGCCGACAGGGGGACTAACTATGGCTACACCTTC. Protein sequence: CSADRGTNYGYTF.